The sequence of this T cell receptor (beta chain) was determined in a study of control samples from healthy donors and cancer patients. Produced via immunoSEQ multiplex PCR; TCRdb's table is partial and in-frame only. This table holds roughly 140,000 clones, 93% found once. Germline V gene lookup returns CDR1 KGHDR and CDR2 SFDVKD. Trimming took off 3 bases at V and 8 bases at J, with 12 bases between the two ends. The CDR3 totals 14 residues. V usage is TRBV24-1 and J usage is TRBJ1-4; D unresolved. The sequencing sample was made of blood. The source is a man over 45 in good health. The CDR3 sequence is CATSDPGSGEKLFF. CDR3 in DNA: TGTGCCACCAGTGATCCCGGGAGCGGAGAAAAACTGTTTTTT.